These T cell receptor beta chains were read from a single sample in a study of early T cells in non-severe SARS-CoV-2 infection. Via MiXCR, TCRdb re-called the 5' RACE reads, giving one row per CDR3 protein. This table has 25,000 or so distinct CDR3 sequences, around 6% appearing once. The sequencing input was whole blood. Source of these receptors: an adult who was a healthcare worker with PCR-confirmed SARS-CoV-2 infection or an uninfected control (not recorded which). Both conserved end residues are part of each CDR3. The D gene is left open where the match is weak. Not every row has a clone size; where given, it reads once, few, many or a size class.

j_call,v_call,d_call,cdr3_length,clone_size,cdr3_aa,cdr3_nt
TRBJ1-1,TRBV12-3/TRBV12-4,.,13,few,CASSLHMNTEAFF,TGTGCCAGCAGTTTACACATGAACACTGAAGCTTTCTTT
TRBJ2-4,TRBV6-6,TRBD2,11,.,CASSYRGREYF,TGTGCCAGCAGTTACCGGGGGAGGGAGTACTTC
TRBJ2-5,TRBV5-1,.,16,few,CASSLGGLGVQETQYF,TGCGCCAGCAGCTTGGGAGGTTTAGGCGTCCAAGAGACCCAGTACTTC
TRBJ2-3,TRBV2,TRBD2,18,many,CASIEGGTSGVYTDTQYF,TGTGCCAGCATCGAAGGCGGGACTAGCGGGGTCTACACAGATACGCAGTATTTT
TRBJ2-2,TRBV6-2/TRBV6-3,.,15,medium-sized,CASSYAPDSTGELFF,TGTGCCAGCAGTTACGCACCGGATTCCACCGGGGAGCTGTTTTTT
TRBJ2-4,TRBV29-1,TRBD2,16,many,CSVARGLDGAKNIQYF,TGCAGCGTAGCCCGGGGACTAGATGGGGCCAAAAACATTCAGTACTTC
TRBJ2-1,TRBV20-1,.,15,few,CSGSGRGRGMDEQFF,TGCAGTGGATCGGGCCGGGGGCGCGGTATGGATGAGCAGTTCTTC
TRBJ1-5,TRBV3-1,.,14,.,CASSQGVNNQPQHF,TGTGCCAGCAGCCAAGGGGTTAACAATCAGCCCCAGCATTTT
TRBJ1-6,TRBV11-2,.,16,many,CASSFSSVRRNSPLHF,TGTGCCAGCAGCTTTTCTTCTGTTAGGAGGAATTCACCCCTCCACTTT
TRBJ1-6,TRBV2,.,13,many,CASSRQINSPLHF,TGTGCCAGCAGCCGACAGATTAATTCACCCCTCCACTTT
TRBJ2-7,TRBV7-6,TRBD2,17,many,CASSPGGWAGKRYEQYF,TGTGCCAGCAGCCCCGGGGGGTGGGCAGGGAAGCGCTACGAGCAGTACTTC
TRBJ1-5,TRBV6-2/TRBV6-3,.,15,.,CASSSSPGRGQPQHF,TGTGCCAGCAGTTCCTCCCCAGGGCGCGGTCAGCCCCAGCATTTT
TRBJ1-1,TRBV12-3/TRBV12-4,TRBD1,13,many,CASSFGDRDEAFF,TGTGCCAGCAGTTTTGGGGACAGAGATGAAGCTTTCTTT
TRBJ2-3,TRBV7-9,.,11,many,CAEQLTDTQYF,TGTGCCGAACAGCTCACAGATACGCAGTATTTT
TRBJ2-2,TRBV5-1,.,15,many,CASSRGDTNTGELFF,TGCGCCAGCAGCCGCGGGGACACTAACACCGGGGAGCTGTTTTTT
TRBJ2-7,TRBV12-3/TRBV12-4,.,15,many,CASTYSRDLRYEQYF,TGTGCCAGCACCTACTCCCGGGACCTACGATACGAGCAGTACTTC
TRBJ2-1,TRBV7-6,TRBD2,17,few,CASSSGTSGDRYKEQFF,TGTGCCAGCAGCTCCGGGACTAGCGGGGACCGTTACAAGGAGCAGTTCTTC
TRBJ2-3,TRBV7-6,.,15,many,CASSLLRKFTDTQYF,TGTGCCAGCAGCTTGTTAAGGAAATTCACAGATACGCAGTATTTT
TRBJ2-7,TRBV29-1,TRBD1,11,many,CSVEVGTGQYF,TGCAGCGTTGAAGTCGGGACAGGGCAGTACTTC
TRBJ1-2,TRBV20-1,.,12,.,CSAPQGSEGYTF,TGCAGTGCCCCGCAGGGTTCAGAGGGCTACACCTTC
TRBJ1-5,TRBV19,TRBD1,15,few,CASTVTGGGNQPQHF,TGTGCCAGTACCGTAACAGGGGGCGGCAATCAGCCCCAGCATTTT
TRBJ2-1,TRBV20-1,TRBD2,16,many,CSARVSGTSGFNEQFF,TGCAGTGCTAGAGTCTCCGGGACTAGCGGATTCAATGAGCAGTTCTTC
TRBJ1-1,TRBV29-1,.,12,.,CSVDDGGTEAFF,TGCAGCGTTGACGACGGTGGCACTGAAGCTTTCTTT
TRBJ2-2,TRBV4-2,.,12,.,CASSGPAGELFF,TGTGCCAGCAGCGGCCCGGCCGGGGAGCTGTTTTTT
TRBJ2-5,TRBV4-3,.,15,many,CASSQYRARGETQYF,TGCGCCAGCAGCCAATACAGGGCTCGCGGTGAGACCCAGTACTTC
TRBJ2-4,TRBV28,TRBD1,15,many,CASSLKGGAKNIQYF,TGTGCCAGCAGTTTAAAAGGGGGCGCGAAAAACATTCAGTACTTC
TRBJ1-5,TRBV13,TRBD1,14,.,CASSLGRTGVPQHF,TGTGCCAGCAGCTTAGGAAGGACAGGGGTTCCCCAGCATTTT
TRBJ2-7,TRBV18,TRBD1,16,few,CASSPLPPRTGFEQYF,TGTGCCAGCTCACCGCTACCCCCCCGGACAGGGTTCGAGCAGTACTTC
TRBJ1-2,TRBV10-3,.,14,many,CAISGVDGNYGYTF,TGTGCCATCAGTGGCGTGGACGGTAACTATGGCTACACCTTC
TRBJ2-3,TRBV20-1,TRBD2,15,.,CSARDRRAGADTQYF,TGCAGTGCTAGAGATCGCAGGGCGGGGGCAGATACGCAGTATTTT
TRBJ1-5,TRBV6-5,.,16,many,CASRSNSQWGNQPQHF,TGTGCCAGCAGGTCGAATAGTCAGTGGGGCAATCAGCCCCAGCATTTT
TRBJ2-7,TRBV4-1,.,17,few,CASSQSSGGSGPYEQYF,TGCGCCAGCAGCCAAAGTTCCGGGGGATCTGGGCCCTACGAGCAGTACTTC
TRBJ2-7,TRBV2,.,13,.,CATGASSPYEQYF,TGTGCCACCGGAGCCTCGTCACCCTACGAGCAGTACTTC
TRBJ2-7,TRBV7-9,TRBD1,14,many,CASSRTGTAYEQYF,TGTGCCAGCTCTCGGACAGGGACTGCCTACGAGCAGTACTTC
TRBJ2-3,TRBV7-2,.,13,many,CASSFDGGDTQYF,TGTGCCAGCAGCTTTGATGGGGGAGATACGCAGTATTTT
TRBJ2-7,TRBV4-3,.,15,many,CASSQGGGVLGEQYF,TGCGCCAGCAGCCAAGGTGGCGGGGTCTTAGGCGAGCAGTACTTC
TRBJ1-2,TRBV19,.,12,few,CASSYSDYGYTF,TGTGCCAGTAGCTACAGCGACTATGGCTACACCTTC
TRBJ1-5,TRBV11-2,.,14,few,CASSYSNSNQPQHF,TGTGCCAGCAGTTACTCTAATAGCAATCAGCCCCAGCATTTT
TRBJ2-5,TRBV5-1,.,15,many,CASSLGPGVEKTQYF,TGCGCCAGCAGCTTGGGTCCGGGGGTCGAAAAGACCCAGTACTTC
TRBJ1-1,TRBV2,TRBD1,12,few,CASSGDRGKAFF,TGTGCCAGCAGTGGGGACAGGGGCAAAGCTTTCTTT
TRBJ2-1,TRBV19,.,18,medium-sized,CASSILAPSEGNDNEQFF,TGTGCCAGTAGTATTCTAGCTCCGTCCGAGGGGAACGACAATGAGCAGTTCTTC
TRBJ2-1,TRBV7-3,.,12,many,CASSSFGGEQFF,TGTGCCAGCAGCTCGTTTGGGGGTGAGCAGTTCTTC
TRBJ2-1,TRBV4-2,TRBD1,15,many,CASSQVTGGYNEQFF,TGTGCCAGCAGCCAAGTTACAGGGGGGTACAATGAGCAGTTCTTC
TRBJ1-5,TRBV10-3,.,15,once,CATSMGGKSNQPQHF,TGTGCCACCAGCATGGGGGGGAAAAGCAATCAGCCCCAGCATTTT
TRBJ2-2,TRBV7-3,.,15,many,CASSLASGFTGELFF,TGTGCCAGCAGCTTAGCGTCGGGGTTCACCGGGGAGCTGTTTTTT
TRBJ2-1,TRBV11-3,.,15,many,CASSPGLKPYNEQFF,TGTGCCAGCAGCCCCGGGCTCAAACCCTACAATGAGCAGTTCTTC
TRBJ1-1,TRBV14,.,13,many,CASSQVSLSEAFF,TGTGCCAGCAGCCAAGTTTCCCTGTCTGAAGCTTTCTTT
TRBJ2-2,TRBV19,TRBD1,14,few,CASSMTGSTGELFF,TGTGCCAGTAGTATGACAGGGAGCACCGGGGAGCTGTTTTTT
TRBJ2-3,TRBV11-3,.,14,many,CASSLRSVRDTQYF,TGTGCCAGCAGCTTACGGTCGGTTCGCGATACGCAGTATTTT
TRBJ1-6,TRBV4-1,.,15,few,CASSQDTGYNSPLHF,TGCGCCAGCAGCCAGGATACAGGGTATAATTCACCCCTCCACTTT
TRBJ2-3,TRBV5-4,TRBD2,14,many,CASSPSGNTDTQYF,TGTGCCAGCAGCCCTAGCGGAAACACAGATACGCAGTATTTT
TRBJ2-1,TRBV11-2,TRBD1,14,many,CASTRGQGNNEQFF,TGTGCCAGCACCCGGGGACAGGGGAACAATGAGCAGTTCTTC
TRBJ1-2,TRBV4-1,TRBD1,15,few,CASSQAGQGANGYTF,TGCGCCAGCAGCCAAGCCGGACAGGGGGCTAACGGCTACACCTTC
TRBJ1-4,TRBV28,TRBD1,15,few,CASSSSTGRREKLFF,TGTGCCAGCAGTTCCTCGACAGGGAGGAGGGAAAAACTGTTTTTT
TRBJ2-3,TRBV29-1,.,14,.,CSVLPPIGTDTQYF,TGCAGCGTTTTACCGCCCATAGGCACAGATACGCAGTATTTT